These 29 T cell receptor beta chains were all obtained from the same sample, sequenced in a study of blood T cell repertoires in COVID-19. The method was immunoSEQ multiplex PCR; TCRdb's version includes in-frame clones alone and lacks a portion of them. The table records 150,000 or so clones, roughly nine tenths of them present only once. The sequencing sample was made of peripheral blood. The source is a man younger than 35 with COVID-19, enrolled during active disease.

The rearrangement links TRBV28 to TRBJ1-5; D gene uncertain. The germline CDR1 and CDR2 sequences are MDHEN and SYDVKM. The CDR3 loop spans 15 amino acids. V lost 1 base to trimming and J lost 5 bases, with 12 bases between them. The CDR3 loop reads CASSLYTPGDQPQHF. In DNA, the CDR3 is TGTGCCAGCAGTTTATATACCCCCGGTGATCAGCCCCAGCATTTT.

The chain joins TRBV19 to TRBJ2-7, with TRBD1 matching 10 bases. The V gene end was trimmed by 3 bases and the J gene end by 5 bases; junction bases not matched to a gene: 7. This CDR3 spans 15 amino acids. Germline V gene sequence: CDR1 LNHDA, CDR2 SQIVND (reference sequence). The CDR3 DNA is TGTGCCAGTAGTATCCCCGGGACAGGGGTTAACGAGCAGTACTTC. Its protein product is CASSIPGTGVNEQYF.

V is TRBV19 and J is TRBJ1-5; tentatively, D is TRBD1 (5 bases). Trimming took off 3 bases at V and 3 bases at J, with 12 bases between the two ends. Germline assignment: CDR1 LNHDA and CDR2 SQIVND (reference sequence). CDR3 size: 15 residues. The CDR3 spells CASSIMGPNNQPQHF. CDR3 nucleotides: TGTGCCAGTAGTATCATGGGGCCCAACAATCAGCCCCAGCATTTT.

This chain joins TRBV9 and TRBJ2-6; perhaps TRBD1 as D (6 bases). The germline V gene has CDR1 SGDLS and CDR2 YYNGEE. V was trimmed by 4 bases and J by 2 bases, leaving 10 bases between them. This CDR3 has 15 residues. This CDR3 reads CASSRGQTGANVLTF. In nucleotides, the CDR3 is TGTGCCAGCAGCCGCGGACAGACTGGGGCCAACGTCCTGACTTTC.

V is TRBV6-2 or TRBV6-3 and J is TRBJ2-7; 7 nucleotides agree with TRBD1. This CDR3 contains 12 residues. V gave up 6 bases and J gave up 3 bases; unmatched junction bases: 2. Germline assignment: CDR1 MNHEY and CDR2 SVGEGT. CDR3 DNA sequence: TGTGCCAGCAGCAGGGGGAGCTACGAGCAGTACTTC. It yields the protein CASSRGSYEQYF.

In its sample, this clone was seen once. V and J are TRBV7-2 and TRBJ2-3, with 7 bases aligning to TRBD2. This CDR3 contains 15 residues. The junction had 8 bases not matched to a gene; V was cut back by 5 bases and J by 3 bases. Germline loops: CDR1 SGHTA, CDR2 FQGNSA. The CDR3 loop is CASSLLRGVTDTQYF. The CDR3 DNA reads TGTGCCAGCAGCCTCCTCCGGGGGGTAACAGATACGCAGTATTTT. Using reference TRBV7-2 and TRBJ2-3 for the parts outside the CDR3, the full variable domain is GAGVSQSPSNKVTEKGKDVELRCDPISGHTALYWYRQSLGQGLEFLIYFQGNSAPDKSGLPSDRFSAERTGGSVSTLTIQRTQQEDSAVYLCASSLLRGVTDTQYFGPGTRLTVL.

The rearrangement joins TRBV4-3 to TRBJ1-2; D possibly corresponds to TRBD1 (5 bases). Looked up from germline, CDR1 is LGHNA and CDR2 is YSLEER. The length of the CDR3 is 16 residues. Trimming stripped 0 bases from V and 0 bases from J, with 11 bases between. The DNA for the CDR3 is TGCGCCAGCAGCCAAGATCTGGGAGGGGCTAACTATGGCTACACCTTC. Encoded protein: CASSQDLGGANYGYTF.

The chain joins TRBV14 to TRBJ1-1, with D unclear. The CDR3 has 13 residues. Trimming shortened V by 4 bases and J by 1 base, and 7 bases separated the two germline ends. In germline, CDR1 is SGHDN, CDR2 FVKESK. The CDR3 DNA is TGTGCCAGCAGCCTACAGAAGAACACTGAAGCTTTCTTT. Its protein is CASSLQKNTEAFF.

This clone is a singleton in its sample. The gene calls are TRBV10-3 and TRBJ1-6; D ambiguous. This CDR3 region has 15 residues. Trimming removed 4 bases from V and 7 bases from J, with 14 bases in between. The germline V gene has CDR1 ENHRY and CDR2 SYGVKD. CDR3 residues: CAISGSGDGNSPLHF. The CDR3 region has the DNA TGTGCCATCAGTGGGAGCGGGGATGGAAATTCACCCCTCCACTTT.

The CDR3 here is CATARDRTRDSAAQYF. The CDR3 region has the DNA TGTGCCACGGCCCGGGACAGGACCCGCGACTCAGCGGCCCAGTACTTC. The rearrangement joins TRBV10-3 to TRBJ2-5; 8 nucleotides match TRBD1. The ends lost 10 bases at V and 9 bases at J; junction bases unmatched: 22. The CDR3 spans 16 residues. The germline gives CDR1 ENHRY, CDR2 SYGVKD.

This chain uses TRBV5-1 with TRBJ2-7; the match to TRBD1 covers 8 bases. Germline CDR1 is SGHRS and CDR2 is YFSETQ. The CDR3 has 14 amino acids. V dropped 4 bases and J dropped 4; count of bases not matched to a gene: 7. CDR3 residues: CASSSAGGGYEQYF. CDR3 sequence (DNA): TGCGCCAGCAGCAGCGCAGGGGGCGGTTACGAGCAGTACTTC.

This clone has only one observation. This chain connects TRBV9 to TRBJ2-1, with TRBD2 matching 14 bases. Trimming at V came to 4 bases and at J to 7 bases, leaving 4 bases not matched to a gene. CDR1 and CDR2 from the germline V gene are SGDLS and YYNGEE. The CDR3 loop spans 15 amino acids. The CDR3 loop reads CASSQTSGRENEQFF. DNA of the CDR3: TGTGCCAGCAGCCAGACTAGCGGGAGGGAGAATGAGCAGTTCTTC. Looking up the rest from reference TRBV9 and TRBJ2-1 gives the full variable domain: DSGVTQTPKHLITATGQRVTLRCSPRSGDLSVYWYQQSLDQGLQFLIQYYNGEERAKGNILERFSAQQFPDLHSELNLSSLELGDSALYFCASSQTSGRENEQFFGPGTRLTVL.

In its sample, this clone was seen a few times. The rearrangement links TRBV4-3 to TRBJ2-6, with TRBD2 as a possible D gene (5 bases). V was cut by 0 bases and J by 4 bases, with 10 bases left in between. Germline CDR1 is LGHNA and CDR2 is YSLEER. This CDR3 is built from 16 residues. CDR3 sequence (DNA): TGCGCCAGCAGCCAAGATCGCGGGTTGGGGGCCAACGTCCTGACTTTC. Protein sequence: CASSQDRGLGANVLTF.

The chain links TRBV28 to TRBJ1-3; TRBD1 is a possible D gene (5 bases). V was clipped by 3 bases and J by 3 bases, with 12 bases between them. This CDR3 has 15 residues. Germline V lookup: CDR1 MDHEN, CDR2 SYDVKM. In nucleotides, the CDR3 is TGTGCCAGCAGTTTGGGGCCAGGGCATGGAAACACCATATATTTT. Translation: CASSLGPGHGNTIYF.

The rearrangement uses TRBV7-3 and TRBJ2-1; D unclear. With 3 bases removed from V and 8 bases from J, the gap between germline ends came to 11 bases. Germline CDR1 reads SGHTA; CDR2 reads FQGTGA. The length of the CDR3 is 13 residues. The CDR3 here is CASSFTLRDEQFF. Written as DNA, the CDR3 is TGTGCCAGCAGCTTCACCCTTCGGGATGAGCAGTTCTTC. The full variable domain, its missing parts supplied by reference TRBV7-3 and TRBJ2-1, is GAGVSQTPSNKVTEKGKYVELRCDPISGHTALYWYRQSLGQGPEFLIYFQGTGAADDSGLPNDRFFAVRPEGSVSTLKIQRTERGDSAVYLCASSFTLRDEQFFGPGTRLTVL.

This sequence joins TRBV7-2 and TRBJ1-2; 7 bases agree with TRBD1. The CDR3 is 14 amino acids. The germline CDR1 and CDR2 sequences are SGHTA and FQGNSA. V shed 1 base, J shed 4 bases, and the junction held 3 bases outside the gene matches. This CDR3 is CASSLETGTYGYTF. The CDR3 DNA reads as TGTGCCAGCAGCTTAGAGACAGGGACCTATGGCTACACCTTC.

The V call is TRBV5-1, the J call TRBJ2-1, with 9 bases fitting TRBD1. The V segment lost 0 bases and the J segment 0 bases; nucleotides outside the gene matches: 16. The germline V gene has CDR1 SGHRS and CDR2 YFSETQ. The CDR3 length is 21 residues. The CDR3 coding sequence is TGCGCCAGCAGCTTGGGGCCCCGGGACAGGGTTCTTTTTCGCTCCTACAATGAGCAGTTCTTC. Amino acids: CASSLGPRDRVLFRSYNEQFF.

The CDR3 coding sequence is TGTGCCAGTAGCCACCGGGCCGGGGAGCTGTTTTTT. Protein: CASSHRAGELFF. This sequence joins TRBV19 and TRBJ2-2; no reliable D call. The CDR3 consists of 12 residues. The germline gives CDR1 LNHDA, CDR2 SQIVND (reference sequence). V was trimmed by 6 bases and J by 6 bases, leaving 8 bases between them.

This clone was seen once. The rearrangement joins TRBV14 to TRBJ2-1; D not certain. Trimming left V 2 bases short and J 1 base short, with 12 bases between. The CDR3 totals 16 residues. CDR1 is SGHDN and CDR2 is FVKESK in the germline V gene. The DNA for the CDR3 is TGTGCCAGCAGCCAACAGTTCAGAAAATCCTACAATGAGCAGTTCTTC. Translated, it gives CASSQQFRKSYNEQFF. Full variable domain (missing parts from reference TRBV14 and TRBJ2-1): EAGVTQFPSHSVIEKGQTVTLRCDPISGHDNLYWYRRVMGKEIKFLLHFVKESKQDESGMPNNRFLAERTGGTYSTLKVQPAELEDSGVYFCASSQQFRKSYNEQFFGPGTRLTVL.

As regards this clone: At one end the junction does not follow the germline gene, possibly because of a read error. The chain couples TRBV4-1 to TRBJ1-4, with unresolved D. The CDR3 sequence is 14 residues long. Looked up from germline, CDR1 is MGHRA and CDR2 is YSYEKL. The CDR3 loop is CASSQDAGEGKLLF. The CDR3 DNA sequence: TGCGCCAGCAGCCAAGATGCGGGAGAAGGAAAACTGCTTTTT.

V is TRBV11-2 and J is TRBJ2-1, with 9 bases identical to TRBD2. V lost 0 bases, J lost 7 bases, and 7 bases stayed unmatched. Germline CDR1 reads SGHAT; CDR2 reads FQNNGV. This CDR3 comprises 16 residues. CDR3 nucleotides: TGTGCCAGCAGCTTAGACCCAGCGGGAGGAGGAAATGAGCAGTTCTTC. This gives the protein CASSLDPAGGGNEQFF.

The genes are TRBV2 and TRBJ2-7; possibly TRBD2 for D (5 bases). V was pared by 0 bases and J by 2 bases, with 14 bases between. This CDR3 is 16 amino acids long. Germline CDR1 is SNHLY and CDR2 is FYNNEI. CDR3 residues: CASSEAFGSGTYEQYF. The CDR3 bases are TGTGCCAGCAGTGAAGCGTTCGGTTCCGGGACCTACGAGCAGTACTTC. The full variable domain, in which reference TRBV2 and TRBJ2-7 provide the parts outside the CDR3, is EPEVTQTPSHQVTQMGQEVILRCVPISNHLYFYWYRQILGQKVEFLVSFYNNEISEKSEIFDDQFSVERPDGSNFTLKIRSTKLEDSAMYFCASSEAFGSGTYEQYFGPGTRLTVT.

V gene TRBV28 combines with J gene TRBJ1-3; TRBD1 aligns across 7 bases. This CDR3 spans 16 amino acids. V was clipped by 7 bases and J by 0 bases; unmatched bases: 9. Germline assignment: CDR1 MDHEN and CDR2 SYDVKM. In DNA, the CDR3 is TGTGCCAGCAATAAAAGGGGGCCTAACTCTGGAAACACCATATATTTT. This codes for CASNKRGPNSGNTIYF.

The chain is built from TRBV6-2 or TRBV6-3 and TRBJ2-7; 8 bases are a match to TRBD2. Unmatched junction bases numbered 6, after V lost 2 bases and J lost 6 bases. Germline CDR1 is MNHEY and CDR2 is SVGEGT. The CDR3 contains 14 residues. CDR3 sequence (DNA): TGTGCCAGCAGTTACGGGGCTAGCGGGTCCGAGCAGTACTTC. Its protein product is CASSYGASGSEQYF.

The CDR3 bases are TGTGCCAGCAGAGACCTTCCCAGGTTCTACGAGCAGTACTTC. Its translation: CASRDLPRFYEQYF. The V call is TRBV28, the J call TRBJ2-7, with D hard to call. This CDR3 is 14 amino acids long. Per germline, CDR1 MDHEN and CDR2 SYDVKM. Trimming stripped 6 bases from V and 3 bases from J, with 15 bases between.

The chain joins TRBV4-3 to TRBJ2-3, with D unresolved. Germline CDR1 LGHNA, CDR2 YSLEER. This CDR3 comprises 14 residues. V lost 1 base and J 2 bases, leaving 7 bases between the germline ends. The CDR3 spells CASSQVAITDTQYF. CDR3 bases: TGCGCCAGCAGCCAAGTCGCGATCACAGATACGCAGTATTTT.

The chain recombines TRBV7-6 with TRBJ2-2, with 8 bases fitting TRBD2. Germline CDR1 is SGHVS and CDR2 is FNYEAQ. V shed 7 bases and J 6 bases; nucleotides not matched to a gene: 4. The CDR3 length is 13 residues. This CDR3 reads CASIREGSGELFF. CDR3 DNA sequence: TGTGCCAGCATCCGGGAGGGGTCCGGGGAGCTGTTTTTT.

The chain couples TRBV2 to TRBJ1-5; D gene unclear. This CDR3 spans 18 amino acids. Trimming cost V 3 bases and J 1 base, with 19 bases left between them. Germline V gene data show CDR1 as SNHLY and CDR2 as FYNNEI. The CDR3 sequence: CASSEKSTLSISNQPQHF. CDR3 sequence (DNA): TGTGCCAGCAGTGAGAAAAGCACCCTCTCGATAAGCAATCAGCCCCAGCATTTT.

The V call is TRBV3-1 (or the pseudogene TRBV3-2), the J call TRBJ1-5; D unresolved. V lost 0 bases and J 7 bases, leaving 13 bases between the germline ends. The CDR3 covers 15 residues. The germline V gene has CDR1 LGHDT and CDR2 YNNKEL (reference sequence). The CDR3 coding sequence is TGTGCCAGCAGCCAAGATCAAGCGTTTAAGCAGCCCCAGCATTTT. Amino acid sequence: CASSQDQAFKQPQHF.